This T cell receptor (beta chain) came from a study of cytomegalovirus exposure and HLA in healthy donors (TCRdb year 2017). With regard to the full study: An earlier analysis of about 530 of the donors reported about 260 Gb of sequence data and 117 million unique TCR beta sequences obtained from about 180 million T cells. An early release covering roughly 580 HLA-typed donors comprised about 320 gigabases of sequencing data and 65 million to 100 million unique TCR sequences. Of the roughly 430 genotyped donors, around 81% fell in the genetic ancestry cluster associated with self-reported Caucasian donors. The study aimed to test whether cataloging public T cell receptors could reveal signatures of past pathogen exposure. The study profiled the T cell repertoires of around 700 subjects by immunosequencing and related them to cytomegalovirus serostatus. Besides the first cohort of roughly 640 subjects, a separate validation cohort made up of over 95 different subjects was used. To predict cytomegalovirus infection status, the study brought together high-throughput TCR immunosequencing, statistical association of individual TCRs with disease status, and machine learning. To study patterns of TCR occurrence, a later analysis re-analyzed previously published TCR beta repertoires from around 670 donors and added high-resolution HLA genotyping. Rather than using new phenotypic data, the later analysis identified candidate immune exposures from TCR beta sequences and from how often those sequences occurred across donors. To decide whether each TCR beta V gene segment behaved as functional or pseudogenic, an earlier analysis of approximately 620 of the donors relied on high-throughput TCR beta sequencing. Donor age, sex, ethnicity and CMV serostatus were compiled together with the repertoire data. A later genetic analysis took genome-wide SNP genotypes for about 60% of the roughly 670 donors and used that subset as a discovery cohort. All discovery cohort repertoires had been generated using a single sequencing platform. Class I and class II HLA loci were covered by the typing at four-digit resolution. The number of donors typed differed by locus, with 629-630 for A, B, C, DRB1 and DQB1, around 520 for DQA1, 600 to 610 for DPA1, and around 460 for DPB1. Because of strong linkage in the cohort, roughly 5 DR-DQ haplotypes were treated as single units for association and clustering. Among roughly 400 genotyped donors of the cohort, an average of 235,054 unique TCR beta nucleotide sequences were sequenced per donor, approximately 20% of them non-productive.

The cohort comprised fewer than 750 healthy bone marrow donors. All cohort members were sampled while nominally healthy, although unrecorded immune exposures were likely present. The donor was CMV seropositive and belonged to the group of 250 to 300 seropositive cohort members. Each donor provided a peripheral blood sample, and peripheral blood mononuclear cells were used for TCR beta sequencing. Genomic DNA was extracted from the blood cell samples with the Qiagen DNeasy Blood Extraction Kit. Note on this clone: Its antigen target is currently unknown. No base quality values were provided; no much bigger clone lies one nucleotide off.

Relative to germline, V is 6 bases shorter and J is 1 base shorter, with 9 bases between their ends. CDR1 and CDR2, per the germline V gene, are SNHLY and FYNNEI. Including the terminal cysteine and phenylalanine, the CDR3 comprises 13 residues. The DNA shown is the 39-base CDR3, in frame from base 1. Library method: the immunoSEQ multiplex PCR assay. For the multiplex PCR, a mixture combining 60 forward primers for TCR Vbeta segments and 13 reverse primers for TCR Jbeta segments was used. The CDR3 region of rearranged TCR beta genes was amplified from genomic DNA by a multiplex PCR assay. The Illumina HiSeq System was used to sequence the amplified TCR beta libraries as 87-base-pair reads. The authors' analysis ran thus. A later analysis counted approximately 76 million unique TCR beta chains across the 650 to 700 repertoires, and 9 million to 14 million of these chains were shared by at least two donors. Raw reads were error-corrected and collapsed into unique sequences by a nearest-neighbor algorithm in which closely related sequences were merged to remove PCR and sequencing errors. V, D and J gene segments were assigned by aligning CDR3 sequences to IMGT reference sequences. For a sequence to be retained, a match of at least six nucleotides to both a V gene segment and a J gene segment was required. Rearrangements were classified as productive when the CDR3 lacked stop codons and remained in frame with V and J, and all other rearrangements were classified as non-productive. Following IMGT convention, CDR3 was defined as the stretch from the second conserved V-encoded cysteine to the conserved J-encoded phenylalanine. The earlier analysis of roughly 590 of the donors excluded any sequence lacking an unambiguous match to a single V gene segment. In an earlier analysis of a few hundred of the donors, a V segment was called functional when productive rearrangements were above 56.7%, and segregating when the standard deviation between donors exceeded 5%. A statistical classification framework was developed to diagnose cytomegalovirus status using the catalog of TCR beta chain sequences. In a later analysis, TCR nucleotide sequences were compared against IMGT/GENE-DB human TR gene sequences so that V and J genes could be assigned. A later analysis assigned CDR3 sequences and most-parsimonious VDJ recombination scenarios with the TCRdist pipeline. A later analysis defined each TCR beta chain by its CDR3 amino acid sequence plus V-gene family, and excluded reads lacking a unique V-gene family. To address suspected cross-contamination and a sequencing artifact, a later analysis removed roughly 580 highly shared, low-generation-probability nucleotide sequences. A later analysis calculated a clonal expansion index for each public chain from normalized within-repertoire ranks of inferred template counts. A later analysis computed generation probabilities with a VDJ recombination model fitted to out-of-frame rearrangements, and checked the results against IGoR. In a later analysis, TCR-TCR, TCR-HLA and TCR-CMV co-occurrence was scored with hypergeometric tests, and a repertoire-size bias correction was applied to TCR pairs. In a later analysis, false discovery rates were estimated by permuting HLA or CMV assignments 20 times. In a later analysis, co-occurring TCRs were grouped with DBSCAN, and TCRdist sequence similarity was added when clustering was performed within HLA-allele-positive subsets. For co-occurrence clustering, repertoires with fewer than 30,000 or more than 120,000 public chains were excluded, along with 5 or 6 repertoires with anomalous nucleotide sharing. The immuneACCESS repertoire file appears here via TCRdb, limited to in-frame rearrangements. These files lack a portion of the clones; in checked studies, under half of the deficit traces to unresolved V genes, and the cause of the others is not known. The DNA gave D and trimming, while V, J and clone size come from that table. The sample table shows 170,000 or so clones, and 65% to 85% are seen once. The ten largest clones take up about 3.4% of the sample.

Study-wide conclusions, independent of this receptor: Most CMV-associated TCR beta chains appeared to be HLA-restricted in a later analysis, and the HLA associations seemed to be driven largely by CMV exposure. A later genetic analysis reported fewer N-insertions in productive TCRs among donors in an Asian-associated ancestry cluster than the roughly 700-donor mean. Roughly uniform sequencing depth across donors was assumed in presence/absence analyses, although this assumption may not hold. Most TCR sequences were seen in very few donors, while some public TCRs were found in many individuals. Specific HLA alleles were associated with 15,000 to 20,000 TCR beta sequences at a false discovery rate of 0.05 in a later analysis. A further reported finding was that TCR beta sequences accurately predicted the HLA-A and HLA-B alleles for most subjects in the first cohort. Because counts were too low, some 16 rarely observed V segments, including chromosome 9 orphons, were excluded from the earlier analysis of under 650 of the donors. The only immune exposure information available for the cohort was CMV serostatus. Cytomegalovirus status was reported to be diagnosed by the classifier with high specificity and sensitivity in both the original and validation cohorts. Assigning TCR associations to individual alleles was difficult when HLA alleles, especially DR and DQ, strongly co-occurred. According to a later analysis, parvovirus B19, influenza, CMV and Epstein-Barr virus appeared linked to several top co-occurrence clusters. Because some donors lacked HLA typing at each locus, the association tests relied only on the typed subset. A later analysis found that HLA-associated TCR beta chains were more clonally expanded and had lower generation probabilities than equally common non-associated chains. According to a later analysis, TCR association rates differed among HLA loci, with DRB1 alleles showing the most associated TCRs and HLA-C alleles showing the fewest. An earlier analysis of 587 of the donors showed that most TCR beta V segments appeared in productive rearrangements either about 87% or about 30% of the time, which broadly matched IMGT annotations. Correlated functional status among segregating V segments might be attributable to linkage disequilibrium, but an unknown experimental factor could not be ruled out. Because the 87-base-pair reads could not distinguish some IMGT-functional V segments, including TRBV6-2 and TRBV6-3, those segments were excluded. According to the authors, the approach could potentially be generalized to other disease states and immunological phenotypes. A group of highly shared sequence variants was considered likely to be a technical artifact of the sequencing pipeline. In a later genetic analysis, a missense DCLRE1C variant was associated with V-gene and J-gene trimming of TCR beta chains, and the association was replicated in an independent cohort. The study gave a list of over 150 TCR beta chains associated with cytomegalovirus. A few of the identified cytomegalovirus-associated TCR beta chains were confirmed in vitro to be specific for cytomegalovirus antigens. Only TCR beta chains were sequenced in this cohort, and the absence of alpha or paired-chain data limited detectable features.

The origin of this receptor is a woman between 50 and 59 years old in good health and CMV-seropositive. Sequencing used PBMCs. The V and J segments used are TRBV2 and TRBJ1-2, with the D gene not clear enough to name. Here is the DNA: TGTGCCAGCAGGGCTGAGGTTAACTATGGCTACACCTTC. Its protein is CASRAEVNYGYTF.